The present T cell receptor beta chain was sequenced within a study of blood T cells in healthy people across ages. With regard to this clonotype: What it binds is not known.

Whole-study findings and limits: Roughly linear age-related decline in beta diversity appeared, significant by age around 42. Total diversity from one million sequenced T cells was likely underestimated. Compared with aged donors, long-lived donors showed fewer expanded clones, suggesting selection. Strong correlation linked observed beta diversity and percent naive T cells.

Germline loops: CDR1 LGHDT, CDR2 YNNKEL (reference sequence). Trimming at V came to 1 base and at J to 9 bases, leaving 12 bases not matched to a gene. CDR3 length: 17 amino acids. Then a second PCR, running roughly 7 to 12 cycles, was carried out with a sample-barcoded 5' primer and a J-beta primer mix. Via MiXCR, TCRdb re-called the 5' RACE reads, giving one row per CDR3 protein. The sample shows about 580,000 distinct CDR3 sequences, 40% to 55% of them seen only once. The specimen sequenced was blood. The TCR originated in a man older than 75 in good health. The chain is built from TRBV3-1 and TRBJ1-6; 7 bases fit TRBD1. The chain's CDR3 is CASSQVGSGRGSSPLHF. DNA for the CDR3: TGTGCCAGCAGCCAAGTTGGGTCTGGCAGGGGGTCTTCACCCCTCCACTTT. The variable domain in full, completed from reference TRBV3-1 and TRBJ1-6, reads DTAVSQTPKYLVTQMGNDKSIKCEQNLGHDTMYWYKQDSKKFLKIMFSYNNKELIINETVPNRFSPKSPDKAHLNLHINSLELGDSAVYFCASSQVGSGRGSSPLHFGNGTRLTVT.